A selection of T cell receptor beta chains follows, all from one sample in a study of blood T cell repertoires in COVID-19. Libraries were prepared by immunoSEQ multiplex PCR; TCRdb keeps only in-frame clonotypes and omits some of them. Here the sample spans about 270,000 clones, 80% to 90% being singletons. Sequenced: peripheral blood. Receptor source: a woman between 65 and 79 years old with acute or convalescent COVID-19. Both conserved end residues are part of each CDR3. The D gene is left open where the match is weak. Clone sizes are given selectively: once, few, many, or a class where the clone is expanded.

TRBV2	TRBJ1-1	-	-	CASSIRLMNTEAFF	TGTGCCAGCAGTATTCGGTTAATGAACACTGAAGCTTTCTTT
TRBV7-3	TRBJ1-1	-	once	CASSLLAGSNTEAFF	TGTGCCAGCAGCTTATTGGCAGGGTCTAACACTGAAGCTTTCTTT
TRBV10-3	TRBJ1-2	-	once	CAISGVQGHGYTF	TGTGCCATCAGTGGGGTACAGGGTCATGGCTACACCTTC
TRBV2	TRBJ2-5	-	-	CASRLSSGRETQYF	TGTGCCAGCAGACTATCTAGTGGAAGGGAGACCCAGTACTTC
TRBV9	TRBJ2-5	-	-	CASSVGDRGGETQYF	TGTGCCAGCAGCGTAGGAGACAGGGGAGGGGAGACCCAGTACTTC
TRBV12-3/TRBV12-4	TRBJ1-6	-	-	CASSYSDGTPLHF	TGTGCCAGCAGTTACTCCGACGGGACACCCCTCCACTTT
TRBV11-1	TRBJ2-7	-	-	CASSLTAVGAYYEQYF	TGTGCCAGCAGCTTAACGGCGGTAGGGGCATACTACGAGCAGTACTTC
TRBV7-8	TRBJ1-2	-	-	CASSLAGREGYGYTF	TGTGCCAGCAGCTTAGCCGGGAGGGAAGGCTATGGCTACACCTTC
TRBV11-2	TRBJ2-7	-	-	CASSNLRSGLGYEQYF	TGTGCCAGCAGCAACCTGAGGTCGGGGTTGGGCTACGAGCAGTACTTC
TRBV7-9	TRBJ1-6	TRBD1	few	CASRDPGQGYSPLHF	TGTGCCAGCAGGGATCCGGGACAGGGGTATTCACCCCTCCACTTT
TRBV12-3/TRBV12-4	TRBJ2-2	-	once	CASPSAGELFF	TGTGCCAGCCCCTCGGCCGGGGAGCTGTTTTTT
TRBV15	TRBJ2-1	TRBD1	-	CATSRDRDSRTGEQFF	TGTGCCACCAGCAGAGATAGGGACAGTAGGACGGGCGAGCAGTTCTTC
TRBV7-9	TRBJ1-1	-	few	CASREGTEAFF	TGTGCCAGCAGGGAGGGGACTGAAGCTTTCTTT
TRBV3-1/TRBV3-2	TRBJ1-1	-	-	CASTLRSPEAFF	TGTGCCAGCACCCTGAGGTCCCCTGAAGCTTTCTTT
TRBV2	TRBJ1-4	TRBD1	-	CASTFSRAAGGEKLFF	TGTGCCAGCACCTTTTCCCGCGCGGCAGGGGGTGAAAAACTGTTTTTT
TRBV7-3	TRBJ1-2	-	-	CASSLESGGIGYTF	TGTGCCAGCAGCTTAGAGTCGGGGGGCATTGGCTACACCTTC
TRBV7-9	TRBJ2-1	-	-	CARSEGPYNEQFF	TGTGCCAGGTCGGAGGGGCCCTACAATGAGCAGTTCTTC
TRBV5-6	TRBJ1-2	-	-	CASSRGGANYGYTF	TGTGCCAGCAGCAGGGGGGGAGCTAACTATGGCTACACCTTC
TRBV11-2	TRBJ2-1	-	-	CASSLVRSGLNEQFF	TGTGCCAGCAGCTTAGTTCGGAGCGGGCTCAATGAGCAGTTCTTC
TRBV20-1	TRBJ2-3	TRBD2	-	CSASTSSMTSVFADTQYF	TGCAGTGCTAGTACTTCCTCCATGACTAGCGTGTTTGCAGATACGCAGTATTTT
TRBV2	TRBJ2-7	TRBD1	-	CASLGQGVGEQYF	TGTGCCAGCCTGGGACAGGGTGTGGGCGAGCAGTACTTC
TRBV5-4	TRBJ2-3	TRBD2	-	CASSSSGGRQDTQYF	TGTGCCAGCAGCTCGAGCGGGGGGAGGCAGGATACGCAGTATTTT
TRBV19	TRBJ2-1	-	-	CASRGGGPEQFF	TGTGCCAGTAGGGGCGGGGGCCCCGAGCAGTTCTTC
TRBV4-1	TRBJ2-1	TRBD2	-	CASSRAGTSYNEQFF	TGCGCCAGCAGCCGCGCCGGGACTAGCTACAATGAGCAGTTCTTC
TRBV12-3/TRBV12-4	TRBJ1-1	TRBD1	-	CASSLGRGDEAFF	TGTGCCAGCAGTTTAGGCAGGGGGGATGAAGCTTTCTTT